These 29 T cell receptor beta chains were all obtained from the same sample, sequenced in a study of T cells in Graves' hyperthyroidism and ophthalmopathy. RNA transcripts gave rise to amplified TCR beta CDR3 regions. First-round RT-PCR of the TCR CDR3 relied on the HTBI primer set. MiXCR, run by TCRdb on the multiplex PCR reads, gives a single entry per CDR3 protein. The sample contains 330,000 or so distinct CDR3 sequences, 15% to 20% of which appear only once. The specimen sequenced was blood. These receptors all come from a middle-aged woman with Graves' ophthalmopathy.

This clonotype was found many times. The chain is built from TRBV30 and TRBJ1-1; 7 bases are a match to TRBD1. The CDR3 loop spans 13 amino acids. Germline CDR1 GTSNPN, CDR2 SVGIG (reference sequence). J was trimmed by 5 bases and V by 3 bases; bases with no gene match: 6. The CDR3 DNA is TGTGCCTGGAGCGAGGGGGCGGTGACTGAAGCTTTCTTT. Its protein is CAWSEGAVTEAFF.

The sample holds many counts of this clonotype. With a much larger clone just one base away, this may be a read error. V usage is TRBV7-2 and J usage is TRBJ1-1; no reliable D call. The CDR3 sequence is 13 residues long. CDR1 and CDR2 from the germline V gene are SGHTA and FQGNSA. V lost 4 bases and J lost 3, with 9 bases in between. CDR3 residues: CASSWTEDTEAFF. CDR3 nucleotide sequence: TGTGCCAGCAGCTGGACTGAGGACACTGAAGCTTTCTTT. Looking up the rest from reference TRBV7-2 and TRBJ1-1 gives the full variable domain: GAGVSQSPSNKVTEKGKDVELRCDPISGHTALYWYRQSLGQGLEFLIYFQGNSAPDKSGLPSDRFSAERTGGSVSTLTIQRTQQEDSAVYLCASSWTEDTEAFFGQGTRLTVV.

In its sample, this clonotype was seen many times. The rearrangement joins TRBV20-1 to TRBJ1-5; 9 bases map to TRBD1. Trimming at V came to 5 bases and at J to 9 bases, leaving 8 bases not matched to a gene. Germline loops: CDR1 DFQATT, CDR2 SNEGSKA (reference sequence). There are 13 residues in the CDR3. CDR3 region: CSAGQGTVGPQHF. The CDR3 region has the DNA TGCAGTGCTGGACAGGGGACGGTTGGGCCCCAGCATTTT.

This clonotype appeared a single time. The chain couples TRBV7-8 to TRBJ2-7; no definite D call. CDR1 is SGHVS, CDR2 FQNEAQ, per germline. The V and J ends lost 1 base and 3 bases respectively, with 13 bases between them. The CDR3 extends over 15 amino acids. In nucleotides, the CDR3 is TGTGCCAGCAGCTTAGGCCGGTCCGAAAACTACGAGCAGTACTTC. Its protein is CASSLGRSENYEQYF.

On this clonotype: Possible read error: a much larger clone is one base away. The J gene is TRBJ2-5, the V gene TRBV7-2; maybe TRBD1 (6 bases). Germline CDR1 and CDR2: SGHTA and FQGNSA. CDR3 size: 15 residues. CDR3 sequence (DNA): TGTGCCAGCAGCTTAGCGGCAGGGGAAGGGGAGACCCTGTACTTC. Its protein is CASSLAAGEGETLYF.

In this sample, this clonotype turned up many times. CDR3 nucleotide sequence: TGTGCCAGCAGTTTCCTTAGGGAGCAGAACACTGAAGCTTTCTTT. Its translation is CASSFLREQNTEAFF. This chain connects TRBV27 to TRBJ1-1; D is undetermined. The CDR3 runs to 15 residues. Trimming shortened V by 3 bases and J by 1 base, and 12 bases separated the two germline ends. Germline V gene sequence: CDR1 MNHEY, CDR2 SMNVEV (reference sequence).

The CDR3 reads CATSRYSRDDRGLKCYTF. CDR3 sequence (DNA): TGTGCCACCAGCAGATACTCCCGCGATGACAGGGGGCTTAAATGCTACACCTTC. The V call is TRBV15, the J call TRBJ1-2; TRBD1 aligns across 10 bases. The germline V gene has CDR1 LNHNV and CDR2 YYDKDF (reference sequence). The CDR3 sequence is 18 residues long. V shed 2 bases, J shed 9 bases, and the junction held 18 bases outside the gene matches. Full variable domain (outside the CDR3, taken from reference TRBV15 and TRBJ1-2): DAMVIQNPRYQVTQFGKPVTLSCSQTLNHNVMYWYQQKSSQAPKLLFHYYDKDFNNEADTPDNFQSRRPNTSFCFLDIRSPGLGDTAMYLCATSRYSRDDRGLKCYTFGSGTRLTVV.

This chain connects TRBV11-1 to TRBJ2-6; 9 bases agree with TRBD1. Germline values: CDR1 SGHAT, CDR2 FQDESV (reference sequence). The CDR3 extends over 18 amino acids. The V segment lost 5 bases and the J segment 0 bases; nucleotides outside the gene matches: 8. CDR3 nucleotide sequence: TGTGCCAGCAGCGATACCGGGACAGGGCTCTCTGGGGCCAACGTCCTGACTTTC. Amino acids: CASSDTGTGLSGANVLTF.

This clonotype appeared many times. The chain joins TRBV6-5 to TRBJ1-6, with 8 bases lining up with TRBD1. The CDR3 has 14 residues. The germline gives CDR1 MNHEY, CDR2 SVGAGI. Trimming at V came to 6 bases and at J to 7 bases, leaving 5 bases not matched to a gene. The CDR3 protein is CASRTGTGNSPLHF. The DNA for the CDR3 is TGTGCCAGCAGAACCGGGACAGGCAATTCACCCCTCCACTTT.

The sample holds many counts of this clonotype. This chain connects TRBV7-8 to TRBJ2-3, with a possible D match to TRBD2 (5 bases). Germline CDR1 is SGHVS and CDR2 is FQNEAQ. The CDR3 sequence is 12 residues long. Trimming removed 5 bases from V and 6 bases from J, with 9 bases in between. DNA of the CDR3: TGTGCCAGCAGCCCAAAGCGGGATACGCAGTATTTT. Translated: CASSPKRDTQYF.

V is TRBV20-1 and J is TRBJ1-6, with 11 bases aligning to TRBD1. The CDR3 spans 14 residues. CDR1 DFQATT and CDR2 SNEGSKA come from the germline V gene (reference sequence). The CDR3 DNA follows: TGCAGCGGACAGGGGGCAGTCGGTGATTCACCCCTCCACTTT. It is translated as CSGQGAVGDSPLHF.

This clonotype was seen at least ten times. The chain has TRBV20-1 and TRBJ2-7, with 13 bases lining up with TRBD2. V shed 3 bases and J 5 bases; nucleotides not matched to a gene: 10. The CDR3 spans 16 residues. Germline values: CDR1 DFQATT, CDR2 SNEGSKA (reference sequence). The CDR3 sequence: CSASPELAGGPNEQYF. The CDR3 DNA sequence: TGCAGTGCTAGCCCCGAACTAGCGGGAGGGCCCAACGAGCAGTACTTC.

This clonotype was recorded many times. This chain uses TRBV28 with TRBJ2-7, with 7 bases identical to TRBD2. This CDR3 comprises 14 residues. Germline trimming cut 8 bases from V and 0 bases from J; bases unmatched to any gene: 7. Germline CDR1 reads MDHEN; CDR2 reads SYDVKM. The CDR3 DNA is TGTGCCAGCCTATCAGCGGGATCCTCCTACGAGCAGTACTTC. Amino acid sequence: CASLSAGSSYEQYF.

This clonotype was seen many times. The V and J genes are TRBV6-1 and TRBJ1-1; 7 positions agree with TRBD1. The V segment lost 6 bases and the J segment 7 bases; nucleotides outside the gene matches: 11. In germline, CDR1 is MNHNS, CDR2 SASEGT. This CDR3 is 14 amino acids long. CDR3 DNA: TGTGCCAGCAGCCGTAGTGAGGACAGGCTTGAAGCTTTCTTT. This translates into CASSRSEDRLEAFF.

This clonotype was recorded many times. The junction shows a germline mismatch at one end, possibly a read error. CDR3 DNA: TGTGCCTGCAGGGGGGGGGCTTCCTACGAGCAGTACTTC. This gives the protein CACRGGASYEQYF. The J gene is TRBJ2-7, the V gene TRBV7-2; D is perhaps TRBD1 or TRBD2 (7 bases each). The CDR3 runs 13 residues. Germline V lookup: CDR1 SGHTA, CDR2 FQGNSA.

This chain links TRBV13 with TRBJ2-7; D perhaps matches TRBD2 (5 bases). The V gene's germline CDR1 is PRHDT and CDR2 FYEKMQ (reference sequence). CDR3 length: 16 amino acids. Trimming left V 0 bases short and J 0 bases short, with 12 bases between. CDR3 nucleotide sequence: TGTGCCAGCAGCTTAGGTGGCGGGCCCAGCTCCTACGAGCAGTACTTC. Translated: CASSLGGGPSSYEQYF.

In its sample, this clonotype was seen many times. This rearrangement joins TRBV2 to TRBJ1-5; 7 nucleotides match TRBD1. Germline V gives CDR1 SNHLY, CDR2 FYNNEI. With V trimmed by 4 bases and J by 16 bases, 10 bases remained unmatched. This CDR3 has 12 residues. In DNA form, the CDR3 reads TGTGCCAGCAGTGGTGGGACAGCCTCCGTTCATTTT. Its protein product is CASSGGTASVHF.

In its sample, this clonotype was seen many times. The chain has TRBV2 and TRBJ1-1, with D perhaps TRBD1 (5 bases). Per the germline V gene, CDR1 is SNHLY and CDR2 is FYNNEI. Trimming left V 6 bases short and J 5 bases short, with 7 bases between. This CDR3 spans 11 amino acids. Here the CDR3 reads CASRQATEAFF. CDR3 nucleotide sequence: TGTGCCAGCAGACAGGCGACTGAAGCTTTCTTT.

The chain couples TRBV6-5 to TRBJ1-2; 10 bases align to TRBD1. Germline V gives CDR1 MNHEY, CDR2 SVGAGI. The V and J ends lost 2 bases and 8 bases, in that order; junction bases with no gene match: 5. The CDR3 is 14 amino acids. In nucleotides, the CDR3 is TGTGCCAGCAGTTACGTGGGACAGGGGAGCGGCTACACCTTC. Translating it yields CASSYVGQGSGYTF.

This clonotype appeared a few times. The chain recombines TRBV7-9 with TRBJ2-2; D is unclear. With 10 bases removed from V and 6 bases from J, the gap between germline ends came to 21 bases. The CDR3 has 15 amino acids. Germline CDR1 SEHNR, CDR2 FQNEAQ (reference sequence). The CDR3 sequence is CANEPSTAPSGELFF. For the CDR3, the DNA is TGTGCCAACGAACCATCAACGGCTCCGTCCGGGGAGCTGTTTTTT.

This clonotype was seen repeatedly, ten times or more. The chain has TRBV15 and TRBJ2-7, with 9 nucleotides matching TRBD1. This CDR3 comprises 14 residues. J was trimmed by 4 bases and V by 4 bases; bases with no gene match: 5. From germline, CDR1 is LNHNV and CDR2 YYDKDF (reference sequence). In DNA, the CDR3 is TGTGCCACCAGCATCGACAGGGGGGGGTACGAGCAGTACTTC. It codes for CATSIDRGGYEQYF.

This clonotype was seen more than once but under ten times. The chain carries TRBV4-1 and TRBJ2-2, with a tentative D call TRBD2 (6 bases). The CDR3 consists of 14 residues. Germline V CDR1 and CDR2: MGHRA, YSYEKL. The V end lost 8 bases, the J end lost 8 bases, and 18 bases lay between the germline ends. CDR3: CASQDPAGTGELFF. CDR3 bases: TGCGCCAGCCAAGATCCGGCAGGGACTGGGGAGCTGTTTTTT.

This clonotype has only a few counts. The V and J genes are TRBV6-5 and TRBJ1-2, with D perhaps matching TRBD1 (5 bases). Trimming shortened V by 5 bases and J by 2 bases, and 12 bases separated the two germline ends. The CDR3 consists of 14 residues. Germline loops: CDR1 MNHEY, CDR2 SVGAGI. The CDR3, as DNA: TGTGCCAGCAGTCTAACTCGGGACAACTATGGCTACACCTTC. Translation gives CASSLTRDNYGYTF.

This clonotype was seen repeatedly, ten times or more. The gene calls are TRBV6-5 and TRBJ1-1; TRBD1 agrees at 9 bases. V lost 4 bases and J lost 4; bases outside the gene matches: 7. CDR1 and CDR2 from the germline V gene are MNHEY and SVGAGI. The CDR3 is made up of 15 amino acids. The CDR3 DNA sequence: TGTGCCAGCAGTTCGCAACAGGGGGCTTTCACTGAAGCTTTCTTT. Protein product: CASSSQQGAFTEAFF.

The sample holds many counts of this clonotype. No conserved phenylalanine or tryptophan ends this CDR3, so it is likely a read error. Because the CDR3's place on the DNA is in doubt, the DNA is left out and the CDR3 is given as listed by TCRdb. The chain couples TRBV20-1 to TRBJ2-7; the D call in the table, TRBD2, was not verified against the DNA. The germline V gene encodes CDR1 DFQATT and CDR2 SNEGSKA (reference sequence). Counting both end residues, the CDR3 totals 12 amino acids. This CDR3 reads CSASHLGLAGVI.

In this sample, this clonotype turned up a few times. The junction departs from germline at one end; a sequencing error may be responsible. The chain combines TRBV6-1 with TRBJ2-7; maybe TRBD1 (6 bases). CDR1 and CDR2 from the germline V gene are MNHNS and SASEGT. The CDR3 covers 14 residues. The CDR3 DNA follows: TGTGCCAGCAGGACGAAAGGGGGTCCCTACGAGCAGTCCTTC. This codes for CASRTKGGPYEQSF.

In DNA, the CDR3 is TGTGCCAGCAGCTTCGCGGGAGAGAGTGAGCAGTACTTC. This codes for CASSFAGESEQYF. This sequence joins TRBV4-2 and TRBJ2-7; 7 bases line up with TRBD2. Germline loops: CDR1 LGHNA, CDR2 YNFKEQ. With 5 bases clipped from V and 7 bases from J, the junction kept 8 bases outside the gene matches. The CDR3 runs 13 residues.

As DNA, the CDR3 is TGTGCCAGCAGTGGCCTCCCAGGGGCTGGTCAGCCCCAGCATTTT. Translation: CASSGLPGAGQPQHF. The rearrangement uses TRBV6-1 and TRBJ1-5, with a possible D match to TRBD1 (6 bases). Germline-derived CDR1 and CDR2 are MNHNS and SASEGT. The length of the CDR3 is 15 residues. Trimming removed 4 bases at V and 6 bases at J, with 16 bases between.

This clonotype was observed at least ten times. The V call is TRBV12-3 or TRBV12-4, the J call TRBJ1-1; maybe TRBD1 (5 bases). V lost 4 bases, J lost 1 base, and 13 bases lay in between. The CDR3 has 15 residues. CDR3 nucleotides: TGTGCCAGCAGTTCCGCGGGACGTAAGAACACTGAAGCTTTCTTT. Its protein product is CASSSAGRKNTEAFF.